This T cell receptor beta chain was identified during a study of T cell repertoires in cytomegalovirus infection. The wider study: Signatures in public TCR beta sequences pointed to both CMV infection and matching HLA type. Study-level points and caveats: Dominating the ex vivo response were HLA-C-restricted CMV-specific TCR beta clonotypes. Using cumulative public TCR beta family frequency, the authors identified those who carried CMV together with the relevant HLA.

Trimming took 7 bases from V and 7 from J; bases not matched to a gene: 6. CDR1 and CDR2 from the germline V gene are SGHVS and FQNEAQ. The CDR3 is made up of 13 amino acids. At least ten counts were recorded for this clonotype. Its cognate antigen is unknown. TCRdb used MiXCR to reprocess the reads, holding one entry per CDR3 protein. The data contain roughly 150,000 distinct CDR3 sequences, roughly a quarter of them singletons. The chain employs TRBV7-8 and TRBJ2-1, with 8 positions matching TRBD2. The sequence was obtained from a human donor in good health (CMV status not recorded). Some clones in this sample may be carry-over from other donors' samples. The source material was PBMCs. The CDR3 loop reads CASNPGTRNEQFF. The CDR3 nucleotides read TGTGCCAGCAACCCCGGGACTAGGAATGAGCAGTTCTTC.